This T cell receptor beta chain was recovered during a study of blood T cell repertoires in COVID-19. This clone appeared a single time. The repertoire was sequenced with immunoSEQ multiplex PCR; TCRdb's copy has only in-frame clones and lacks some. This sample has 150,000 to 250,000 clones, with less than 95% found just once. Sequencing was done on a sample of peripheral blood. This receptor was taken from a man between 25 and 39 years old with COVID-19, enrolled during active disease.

The chain's CDR3 is CATSAGVGRETQYF. The DNA for the CDR3 is TGCGCCACCTCAGCGGGAGTTGGTCGAGAGACCCAGTACTTC. The chain carries TRBV5-1 and TRBJ2-5; 8 nucleotides line up with TRBD2. Germline V lookup: CDR1 SGHRS, CDR2 YFSETQ. The J segment lost 4 bases and the V segment lost 9 bases, leaving 11 bases of the junction unmatched. This CDR3 has 14 residues.